This TCR beta chain was profiled in a study of blood T cells in healthy people across ages. Germline CDR1 and CDR2: SGHTS and YDEGEE. This CDR3 contains 9 residues. Trimming took 6 bases from V and 6 from J, leaving 3 bases between them. A second PCR, run for about 7 to 11 cycles, used a sample-barcoded 5' primer plus a J-beta primer mix. Sequencing recovered at least 2.5 million CDR3-containing paired-end reads from each sample. TCRdb redid the calling of the 5' RACE reads with MiXCR, one entry per CDR3 protein. Here the sample spans a few hundred thousand distinct CDR3 sequences, 27% being singletons. These data were also filed under a second study, of T cells of mothers and their children.

The TCR comes from a boy younger than 10 in good health. This rearrangement joins TRBV5-8 to TRBJ1-2, with D unclear. The source material was blood. CDR3 amino acids: CASTDGYTF. CDR3 nucleotide sequence: TGTGCCAGCACTGATGGCTACACCTTC.